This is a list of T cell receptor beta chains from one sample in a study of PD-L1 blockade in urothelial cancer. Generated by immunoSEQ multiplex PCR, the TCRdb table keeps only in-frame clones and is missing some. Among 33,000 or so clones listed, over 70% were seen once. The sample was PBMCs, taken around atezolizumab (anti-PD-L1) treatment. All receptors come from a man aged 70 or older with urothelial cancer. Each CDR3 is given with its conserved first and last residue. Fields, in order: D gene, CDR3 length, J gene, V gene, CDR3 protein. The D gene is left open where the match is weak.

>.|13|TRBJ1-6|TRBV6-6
CASSRAPGSPLHF
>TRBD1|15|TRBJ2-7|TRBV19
CASSSRDRGRGEQYF
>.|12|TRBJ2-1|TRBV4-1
CASSQVAGGRFF
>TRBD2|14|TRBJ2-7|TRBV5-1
CASSPLAGWDEQYF
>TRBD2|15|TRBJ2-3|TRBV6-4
CASRPSGTLTDTQYF
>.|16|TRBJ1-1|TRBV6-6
CASSYPFGGENTEAFF
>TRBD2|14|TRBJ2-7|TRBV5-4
CASSLLAGGYEQYF
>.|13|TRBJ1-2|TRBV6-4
CASSDGDTYGYTF
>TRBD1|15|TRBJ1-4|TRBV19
CASSPGGRANEKLFF
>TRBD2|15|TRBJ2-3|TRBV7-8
CASSSGTSGTDTQYF
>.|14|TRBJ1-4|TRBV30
CAWSVKSFRGKLFF
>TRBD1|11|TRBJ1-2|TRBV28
CASTGNYGYTF
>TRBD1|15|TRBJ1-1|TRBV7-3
CASSPNRGWDTEAFF
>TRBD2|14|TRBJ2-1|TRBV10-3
CAIKGLAGGNEQFF
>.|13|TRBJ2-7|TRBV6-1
CASATGRLVEQYF
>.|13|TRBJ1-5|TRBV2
CASSRESNQPQHF
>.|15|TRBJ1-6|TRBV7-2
CASSSGVGYSSPLHF
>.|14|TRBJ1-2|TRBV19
CASSITGIRYGYTF
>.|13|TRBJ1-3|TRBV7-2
CASTPGRGNTIYF
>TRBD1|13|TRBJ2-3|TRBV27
CASSPGGADTQYF
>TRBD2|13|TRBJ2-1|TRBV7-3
CASSSAAGGEQFF
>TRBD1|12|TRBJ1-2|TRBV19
CASTDRGYGYTF
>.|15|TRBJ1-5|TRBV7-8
CASSLRSGGNQPQHF
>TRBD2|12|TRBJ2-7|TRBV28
CASTPGGFEQYF
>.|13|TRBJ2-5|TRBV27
CASSFTGRETQYF
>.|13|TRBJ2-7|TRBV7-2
CASSLDRYYEQYF
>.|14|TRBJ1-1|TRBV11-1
CASSLLQGNTEAFF
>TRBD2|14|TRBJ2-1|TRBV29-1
CSVGTSGRMGEQFF
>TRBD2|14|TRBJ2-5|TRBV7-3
CASSRLAGKETQYF
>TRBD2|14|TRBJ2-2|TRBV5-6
CASRGGPDTGELFF
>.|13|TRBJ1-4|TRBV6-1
CASSQSGEEKLFF